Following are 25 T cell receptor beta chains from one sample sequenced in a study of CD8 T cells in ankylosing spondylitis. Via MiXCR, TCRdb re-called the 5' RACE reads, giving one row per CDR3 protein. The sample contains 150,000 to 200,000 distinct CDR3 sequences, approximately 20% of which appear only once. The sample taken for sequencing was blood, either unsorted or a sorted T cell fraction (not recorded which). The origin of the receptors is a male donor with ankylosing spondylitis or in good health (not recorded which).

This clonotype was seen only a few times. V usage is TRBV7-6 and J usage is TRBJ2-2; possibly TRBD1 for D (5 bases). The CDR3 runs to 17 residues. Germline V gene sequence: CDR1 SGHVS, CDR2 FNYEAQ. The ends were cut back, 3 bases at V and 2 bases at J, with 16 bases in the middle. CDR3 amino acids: CASSLESGALNTGELFF. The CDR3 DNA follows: TGTGCCAGCAGCTTGGAAAGTGGGGCCCTTAACACCGGGGAGCTGTTTTTT. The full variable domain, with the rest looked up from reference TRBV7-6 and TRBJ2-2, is GAGVSQSPRYKVTKRGQDVALRCDPISGHVSLYWYRQALGQGPEFLTYFNYEAQQDKSGLPNDRFSAERPEGSISTLTIQRTEQRDSAMYRCASSLESGALNTGELFFGEGSRLTVL.

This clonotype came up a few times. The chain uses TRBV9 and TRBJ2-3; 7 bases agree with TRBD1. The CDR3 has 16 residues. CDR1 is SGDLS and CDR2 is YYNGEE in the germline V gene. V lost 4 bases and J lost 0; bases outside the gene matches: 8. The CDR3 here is CASSTRQGTSTDTQYF. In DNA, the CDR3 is TGTGCCAGCAGCACTAGACAGGGAACTAGCACAGATACGCAGTATTTT.

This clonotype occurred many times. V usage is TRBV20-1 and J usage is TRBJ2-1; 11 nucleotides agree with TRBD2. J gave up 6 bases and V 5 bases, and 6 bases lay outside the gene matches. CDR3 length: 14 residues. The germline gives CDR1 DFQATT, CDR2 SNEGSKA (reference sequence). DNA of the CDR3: TGCAGTGCTCCCGGGACTAGCGGTCTCAATGAGCAGTTCTTC. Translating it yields CSAPGTSGLNEQFF.

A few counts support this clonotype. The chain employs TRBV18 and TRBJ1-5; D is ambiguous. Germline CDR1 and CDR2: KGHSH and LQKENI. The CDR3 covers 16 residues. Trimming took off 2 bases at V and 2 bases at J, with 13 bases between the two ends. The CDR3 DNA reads TGTGCCAGCTCACCAGGGTTGGGCTTAGGCAATCAGCCCCAGCATTTT. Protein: CASSPGLGLGNQPQHF.

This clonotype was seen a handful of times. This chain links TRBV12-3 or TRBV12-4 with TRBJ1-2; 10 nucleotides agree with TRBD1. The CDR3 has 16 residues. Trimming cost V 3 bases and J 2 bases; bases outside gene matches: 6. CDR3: CASSLGQGTQNYGYTF. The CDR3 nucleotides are TGTGCCAGCAGTTTGGGACAGGGGACCCAAAACTATGGCTACACCTTC.

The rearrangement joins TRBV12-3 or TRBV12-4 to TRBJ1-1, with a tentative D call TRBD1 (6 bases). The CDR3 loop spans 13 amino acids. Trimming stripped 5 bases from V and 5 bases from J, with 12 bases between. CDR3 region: CASSRKGGTEAFF. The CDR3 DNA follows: TGTGCCAGCAGTCGGAAGGGGGGGACTGAAGCTTTCTTT.

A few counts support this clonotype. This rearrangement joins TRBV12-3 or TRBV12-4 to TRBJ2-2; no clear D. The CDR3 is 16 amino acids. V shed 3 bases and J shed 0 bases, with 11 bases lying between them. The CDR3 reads CASSFRVHSNTGELFF. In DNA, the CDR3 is TGTGCCAGCAGTTTTCGGGTCCACTCGAACACCGGGGAGCTGTTTTTT.

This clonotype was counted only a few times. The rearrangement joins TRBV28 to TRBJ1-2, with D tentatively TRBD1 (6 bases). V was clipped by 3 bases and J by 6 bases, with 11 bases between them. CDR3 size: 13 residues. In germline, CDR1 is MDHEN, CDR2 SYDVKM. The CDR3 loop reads CASSFRGADGYTF. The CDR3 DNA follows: TGTGCCAGCAGTTTTCGGGGGGCAGATGGCTACACCTTC.

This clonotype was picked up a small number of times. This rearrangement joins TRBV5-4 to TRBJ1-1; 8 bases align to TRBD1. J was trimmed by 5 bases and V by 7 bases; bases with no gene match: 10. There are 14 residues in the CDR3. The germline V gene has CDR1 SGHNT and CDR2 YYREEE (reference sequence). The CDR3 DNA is TGTGCCAGCTGGACGCAGGGGGCCCCGACTGAAGCTTTCTTT. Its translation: CASWTQGAPTEAFF.

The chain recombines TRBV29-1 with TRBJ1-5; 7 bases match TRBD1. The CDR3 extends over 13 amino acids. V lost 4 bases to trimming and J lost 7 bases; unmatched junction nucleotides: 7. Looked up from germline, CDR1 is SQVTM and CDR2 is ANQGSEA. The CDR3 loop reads CSVVAGGGQPQHF. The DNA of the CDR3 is TGCAGCGTTGTGGCAGGGGGGGGACAGCCCCAGCATTTT.

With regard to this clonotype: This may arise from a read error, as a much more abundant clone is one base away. CDR3: CASRSQGADVQFF. CDR3 bases: TGTGCCAGCAGGTCACAGGGGGCCGATGTGCAGTTCTTC. This chain uses TRBV12-3 or TRBV12-4 with TRBJ2-1, with TRBD1 matching over 9 bases. Trimming cost V 6 bases and J 12 bases; bases outside gene matches: 9. CDR3 length: 13 residues.

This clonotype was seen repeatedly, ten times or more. DNA for the CDR3: TGTGCCTGGAGCCCCGGGACAGGGGGTTACAATGAGCAGTTCTTC. Encoded protein: CAWSPGTGGYNEQFF. The rearrangement uses TRBV30 and TRBJ2-1, with TRBD1 identical over 11 bases. V trimming: 3 bases; J trimming: 4 bases; junction bases outside the gene matches: 5. Germline V gene data show CDR1 as GTSNPN and CDR2 as SVGIG (reference sequence). CDR3 size: 15 residues.

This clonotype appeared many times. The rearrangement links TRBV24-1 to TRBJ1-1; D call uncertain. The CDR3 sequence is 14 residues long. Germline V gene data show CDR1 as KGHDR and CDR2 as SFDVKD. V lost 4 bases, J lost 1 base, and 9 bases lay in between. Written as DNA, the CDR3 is TGTGCCACCAGTGACGGGCCCTCGAACACTGAAGCTTTCTTT. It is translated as CATSDGPSNTEAFF.

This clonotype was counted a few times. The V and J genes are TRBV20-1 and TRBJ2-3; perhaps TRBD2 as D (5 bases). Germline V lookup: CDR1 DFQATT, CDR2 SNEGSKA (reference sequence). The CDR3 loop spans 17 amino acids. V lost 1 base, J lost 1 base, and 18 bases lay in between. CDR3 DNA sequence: TGCAGTGCTAGAGGTGGGAGTAGCGTGACCCGCACAGATACGCAGTATTTT. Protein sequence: CSARGGSSVTRTDTQYF.

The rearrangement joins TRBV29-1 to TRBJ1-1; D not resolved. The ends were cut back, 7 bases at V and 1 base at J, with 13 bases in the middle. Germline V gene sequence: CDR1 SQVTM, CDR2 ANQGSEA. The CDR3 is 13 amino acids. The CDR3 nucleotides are TGCAGCGGTGGGCGACGGCAGAACACTGAAGCTTTCTTT. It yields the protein CSGGRRQNTEAFF.

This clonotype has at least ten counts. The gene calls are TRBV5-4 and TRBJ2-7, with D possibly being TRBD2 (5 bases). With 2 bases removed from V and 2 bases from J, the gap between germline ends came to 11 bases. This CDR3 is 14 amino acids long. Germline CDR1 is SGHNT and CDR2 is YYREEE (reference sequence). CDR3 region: CASSFSGVPYEQYF. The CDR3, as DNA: TGTGCCAGCAGCTTCTCCGGGGTTCCCTACGAGCAGTACTTC. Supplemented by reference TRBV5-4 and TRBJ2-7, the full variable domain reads ETGVTQSPTHLIKTRGQQVTLRCSSQSGHNTVSWYQQALGQGPQFIFQYYREEENGRGNFPPRFSGLQFPNYSSELNVNALELDDSALYLCASSFSGVPYEQYFGPGTRLTVT.

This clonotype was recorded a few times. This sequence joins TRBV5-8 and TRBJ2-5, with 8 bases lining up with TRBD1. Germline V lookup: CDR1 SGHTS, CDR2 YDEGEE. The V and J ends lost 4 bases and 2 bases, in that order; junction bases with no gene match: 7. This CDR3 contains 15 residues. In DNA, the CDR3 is TGTGCCAGCAGCAAAGGGACAGGCAAACAAGAGACCCAGTACTTC. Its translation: CASSKGTGKQETQYF.

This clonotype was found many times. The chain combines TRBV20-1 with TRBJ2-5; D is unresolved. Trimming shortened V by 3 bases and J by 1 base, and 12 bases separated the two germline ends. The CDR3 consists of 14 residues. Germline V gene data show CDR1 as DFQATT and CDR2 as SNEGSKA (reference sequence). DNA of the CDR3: TGCAGTGCTAGTCGGCCAGCTGTCCAAGAGACCCAGTACTTC. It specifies CSASRPAVQETQYF.

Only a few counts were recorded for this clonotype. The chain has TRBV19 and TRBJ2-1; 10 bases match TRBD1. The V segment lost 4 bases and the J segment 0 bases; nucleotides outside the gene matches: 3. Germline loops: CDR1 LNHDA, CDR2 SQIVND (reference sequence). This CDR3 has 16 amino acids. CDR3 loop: CASSKGQGFSYNEQFF. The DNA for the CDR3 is TGTGCCAGTAGTAAGGGACAGGGGTTCTCCTACAATGAGCAGTTCTTC.

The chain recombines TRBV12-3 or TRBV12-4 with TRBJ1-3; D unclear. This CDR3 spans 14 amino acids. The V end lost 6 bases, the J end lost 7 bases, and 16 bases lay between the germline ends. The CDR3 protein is CASRLAGRRNTIYF. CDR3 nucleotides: TGTGCCAGCAGACTGGCAGGTCGGCGCAACACCATATATTTT.

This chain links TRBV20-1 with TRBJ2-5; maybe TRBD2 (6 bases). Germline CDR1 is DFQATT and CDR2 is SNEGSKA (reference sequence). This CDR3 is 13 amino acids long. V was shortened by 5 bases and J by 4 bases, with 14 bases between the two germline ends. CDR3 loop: CSAARLDSETQYF. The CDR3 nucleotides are TGCAGTGCTGCCCGACTAGACTCAGAGACCCAGTACTTC.

The DNA of the CDR3 is TGCAGTGCTAGACTGGGCCGGGACAGGGTCCGCGGCAATCAGCCCCAGCATTTT. Encoded protein: CSARLGRDRVRGNQPQHF. The genes are TRBV20-1 and TRBJ1-5, with 9 bases identical to TRBD1. In germline, CDR1 is DFQATT, CDR2 SNEGSKA (reference sequence). The V gene end was trimmed by 2 bases and the J gene end by 2 bases; junction bases not matched to a gene: 13. The CDR3 spans 18 residues.

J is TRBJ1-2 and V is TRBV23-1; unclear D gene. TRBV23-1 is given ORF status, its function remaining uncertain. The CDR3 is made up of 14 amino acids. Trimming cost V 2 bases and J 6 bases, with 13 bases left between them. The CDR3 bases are TGCGCCAGCAGTCAACCCCGTCGGACGGATGGCTACACCTTC. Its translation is CASSQPRRTDGYTF.

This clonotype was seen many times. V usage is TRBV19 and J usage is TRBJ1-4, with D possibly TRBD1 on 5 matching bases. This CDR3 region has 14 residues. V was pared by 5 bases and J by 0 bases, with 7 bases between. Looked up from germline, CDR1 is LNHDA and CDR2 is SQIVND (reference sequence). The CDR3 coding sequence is TGTGCCAGTAGTGCCAGGGCAACTAATGAAAAACTGTTTTTT. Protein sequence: CASSARATNEKLFF.

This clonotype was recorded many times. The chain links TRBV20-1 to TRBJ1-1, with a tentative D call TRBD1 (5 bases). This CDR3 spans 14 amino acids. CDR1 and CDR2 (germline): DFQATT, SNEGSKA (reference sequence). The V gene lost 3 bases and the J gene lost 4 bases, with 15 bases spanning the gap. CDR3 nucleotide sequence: TGCAGTGCTAGGGTTGAGGGGTTAGGCACTGAAGCTTTCTTT. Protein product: CSARVEGLGTEAFF.